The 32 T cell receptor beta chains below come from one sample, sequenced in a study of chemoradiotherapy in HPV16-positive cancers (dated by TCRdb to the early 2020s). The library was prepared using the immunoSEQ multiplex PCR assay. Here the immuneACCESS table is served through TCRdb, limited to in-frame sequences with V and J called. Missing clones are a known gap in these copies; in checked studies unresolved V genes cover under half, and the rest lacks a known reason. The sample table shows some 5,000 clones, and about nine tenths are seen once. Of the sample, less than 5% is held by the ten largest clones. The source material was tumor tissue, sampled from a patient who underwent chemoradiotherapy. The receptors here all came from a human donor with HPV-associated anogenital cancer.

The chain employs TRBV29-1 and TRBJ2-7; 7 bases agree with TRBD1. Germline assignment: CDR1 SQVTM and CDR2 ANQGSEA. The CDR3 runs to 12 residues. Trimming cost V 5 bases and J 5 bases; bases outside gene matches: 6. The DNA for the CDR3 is TGCAGCGTTCATAGGGGGCCACACGAGCAGTACTTC. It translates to CSVHRGPHEQYF.

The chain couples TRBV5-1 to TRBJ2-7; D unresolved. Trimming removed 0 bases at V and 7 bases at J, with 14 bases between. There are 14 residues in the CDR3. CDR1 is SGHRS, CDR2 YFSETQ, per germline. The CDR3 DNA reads TGCGCCAGCAGCTTGGCTAGGTCTTCGCTGGAGCAGTACTTC. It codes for CASSLARSSLEQYF.

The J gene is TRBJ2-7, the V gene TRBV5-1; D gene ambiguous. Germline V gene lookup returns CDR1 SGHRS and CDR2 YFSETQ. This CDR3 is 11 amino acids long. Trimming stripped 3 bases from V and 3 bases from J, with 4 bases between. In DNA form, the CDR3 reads TGCGCCAGCAGCTCACACTACGAGCAGTACTTC. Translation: CASSSHYEQYF. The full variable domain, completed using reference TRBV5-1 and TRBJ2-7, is KAGVTQTPRYLIKTRGQQVTLSCSPISGHRSVSWYQQTPGQGLQFLFEYFSETQRNKGNFPGRFSGRQFSNSRSEMNVSTLELGDSALYLCASSSHYEQYFGPGTRLTVT.

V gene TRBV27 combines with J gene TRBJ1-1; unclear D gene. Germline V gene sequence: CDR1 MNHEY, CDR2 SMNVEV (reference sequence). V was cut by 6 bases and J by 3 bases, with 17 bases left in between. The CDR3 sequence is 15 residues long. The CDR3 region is CASRWAKVGDTEAFF. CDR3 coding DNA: TGTGCCAGCAGGTGGGCGAAGGTCGGGGACACTGAAGCTTTCTTT.

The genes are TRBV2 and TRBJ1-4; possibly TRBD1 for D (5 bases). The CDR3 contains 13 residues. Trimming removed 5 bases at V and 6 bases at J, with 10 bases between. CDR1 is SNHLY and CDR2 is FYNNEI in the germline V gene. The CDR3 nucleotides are TGTGCCAGCAGTAAGGGGTACTATGAAAAACTGTTTTTT. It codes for CASSKGYYEKLFF.

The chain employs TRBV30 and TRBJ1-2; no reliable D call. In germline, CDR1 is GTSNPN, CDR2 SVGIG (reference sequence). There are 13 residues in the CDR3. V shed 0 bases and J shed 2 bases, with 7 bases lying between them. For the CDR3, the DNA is TGTGCCTGGAGTGTACATGGAAACTATGGCTACACCTTC. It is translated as CAWSVHGNYGYTF.

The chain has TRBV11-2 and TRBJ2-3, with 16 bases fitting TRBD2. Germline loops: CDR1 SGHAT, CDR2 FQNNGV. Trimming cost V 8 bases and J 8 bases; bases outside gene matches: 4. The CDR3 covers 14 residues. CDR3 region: CASSGTSGGGTQYF. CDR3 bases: TGTGCCAGCTCCGGGACTAGCGGGGGGGGTACGCAGTATTTT.

The CDR3 sequence is CASSLQRAAAEQYF. Written as DNA, the CDR3 is TGTGCCAGCAGCCTCCAGCGGGCCGCCGCGGAGCAGTACTTC. The rearrangement joins TRBV11-1 to TRBJ2-7; weak D call: TRBD2 (6 bases). The CDR3 extends over 14 amino acids. Germline V gives CDR1 SGHAT, CDR2 FQDESV (reference sequence). The V and J ends lost 5 bases and 7 bases respectively, with 18 bases between them.

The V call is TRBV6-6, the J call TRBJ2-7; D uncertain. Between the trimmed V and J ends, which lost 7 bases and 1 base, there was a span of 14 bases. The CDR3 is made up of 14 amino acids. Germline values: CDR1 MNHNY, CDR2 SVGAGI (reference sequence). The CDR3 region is CASTSQRNSYEQYF. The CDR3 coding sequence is TGTGCCAGCACCTCTCAACGGAATTCCTACGAGCAGTACTTC.

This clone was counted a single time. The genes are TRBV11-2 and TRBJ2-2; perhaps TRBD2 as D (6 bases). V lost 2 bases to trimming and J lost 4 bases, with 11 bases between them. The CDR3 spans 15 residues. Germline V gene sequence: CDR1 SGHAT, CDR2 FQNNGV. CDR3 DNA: TGTGCCAGCAGCTTAAGTATAGCGGTCACCGGGGAGCTGTTTTTT. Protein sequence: CASSLSIAVTGELFF.

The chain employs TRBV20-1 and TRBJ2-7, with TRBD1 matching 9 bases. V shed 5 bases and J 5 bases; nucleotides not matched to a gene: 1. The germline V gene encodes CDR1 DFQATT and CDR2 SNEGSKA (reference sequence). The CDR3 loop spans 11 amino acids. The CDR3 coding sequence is TGCAGTGCTGGACAGGGGAACGAGCAGTACTTC. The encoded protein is CSAGQGNEQYF.

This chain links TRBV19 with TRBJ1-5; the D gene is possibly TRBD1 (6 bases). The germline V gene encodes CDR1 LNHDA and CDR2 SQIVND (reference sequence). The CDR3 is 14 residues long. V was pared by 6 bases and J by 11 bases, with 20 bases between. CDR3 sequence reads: CASRRQVFQSAQHF. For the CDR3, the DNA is TGTGCCAGTAGGAGACAGGTTTTTCAATCAGCCCAGCATTTT.

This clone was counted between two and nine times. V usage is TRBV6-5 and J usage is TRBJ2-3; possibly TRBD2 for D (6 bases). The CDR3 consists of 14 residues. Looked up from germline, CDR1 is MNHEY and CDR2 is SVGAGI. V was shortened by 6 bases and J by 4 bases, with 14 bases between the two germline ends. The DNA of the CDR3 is TGTGCCAGCAGCCCATCTAGCGTCGCAGATACGCAGTATTTT. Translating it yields CASSPSSVADTQYF.

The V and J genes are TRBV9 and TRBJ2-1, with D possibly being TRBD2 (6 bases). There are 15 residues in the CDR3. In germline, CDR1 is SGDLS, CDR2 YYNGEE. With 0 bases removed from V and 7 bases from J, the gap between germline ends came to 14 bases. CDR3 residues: CASSVGNGRGNEQFF. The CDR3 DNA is TGTGCCAGCAGCGTAGGTAACGGGAGAGGTAATGAGCAGTTCTTC.

CDR3: CASSWPGTDTQYF. CDR3 in DNA: TGTGCCAGCAGTTGGCCAGGAACAGATACGCAGTATTTT. The V and J genes are TRBV6-5 and TRBJ2-3, with D hard to call. The CDR3 consists of 13 residues. Trimming pared 4 bases from V and 3 bases from J, leaving 8 bases between. CDR1 and CDR2 (germline): MNHEY, SVGAGI.

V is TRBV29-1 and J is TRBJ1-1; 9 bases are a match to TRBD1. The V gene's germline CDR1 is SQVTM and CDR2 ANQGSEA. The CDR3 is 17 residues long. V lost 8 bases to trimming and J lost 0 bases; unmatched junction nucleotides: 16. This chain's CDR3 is CSTRGTGTGNLNTEAFF. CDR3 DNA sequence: TGCAGCACTAGGGGGACCGGGACAGGGAACTTGAACACTGAAGCTTTCTTT.

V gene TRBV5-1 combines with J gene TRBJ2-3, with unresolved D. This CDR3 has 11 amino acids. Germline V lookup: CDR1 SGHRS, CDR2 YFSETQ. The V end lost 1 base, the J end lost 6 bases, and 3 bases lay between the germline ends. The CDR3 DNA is TGCGCCAGCAGCTTGTCGGATACGCAGTATTTT. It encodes CASSLSDTQYF. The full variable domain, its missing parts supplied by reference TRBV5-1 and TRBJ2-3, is KAGVTQTPRYLIKTRGQQVTLSCSPISGHRSVSWYQQTPGQGLQFLFEYFSETQRNKGNFPGRFSGRQFSNSRSEMNVSTLELGDSALYLCASSLSDTQYFGPGTRLTVL.

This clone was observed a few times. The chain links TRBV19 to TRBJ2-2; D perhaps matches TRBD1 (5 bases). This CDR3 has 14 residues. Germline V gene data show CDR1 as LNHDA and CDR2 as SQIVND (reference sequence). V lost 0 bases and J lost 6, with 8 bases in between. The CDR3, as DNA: TGTGCCAGTAGTATAGATAGGGGCGCCGGGGAGCTGTTTTTT. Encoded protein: CASSIDRGAGELFF. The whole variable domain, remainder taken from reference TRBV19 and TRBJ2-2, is DGGITQSPKYLFRKEGQNVTLSCEQNLNHDAMYWYRQDPGQGLRLIYYSQIVNDFQKGDIAEGYSVSREKKESFPLTVTSAQKNPTAFYLCASSIDRGAGELFFGEGSRLTVL.

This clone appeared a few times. The CDR3 DNA reads TGTGCCAGCAGTTCAGGGTGGGCTTCTTCACCCCTCCACTTT. This translates into CASSSGWASSPLHF. This chain joins TRBV27 and TRBJ1-6, with a tentative D call TRBD1 (5 bases). Germline CDR1 and CDR2: MNHEY and SMNVEV (reference sequence). Trimming stripped 4 bases from V and 9 bases from J, with 13 bases between. This CDR3 spans 14 amino acids.

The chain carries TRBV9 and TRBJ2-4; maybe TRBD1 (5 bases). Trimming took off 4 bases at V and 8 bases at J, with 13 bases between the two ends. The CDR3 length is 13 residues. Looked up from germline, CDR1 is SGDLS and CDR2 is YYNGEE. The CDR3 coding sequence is TGTGCCAGCAGCACAGGCCCCAACTACATTCAGTACTTC. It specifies CASSTGPNYIQYF.

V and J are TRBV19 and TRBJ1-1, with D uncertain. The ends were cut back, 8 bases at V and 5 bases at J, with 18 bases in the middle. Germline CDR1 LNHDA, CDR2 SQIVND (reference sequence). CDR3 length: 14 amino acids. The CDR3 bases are TGTGCCAGTCTCTTGGGAAGTGGTGGTACTGAAGCTTTCTTT. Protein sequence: CASLLGSGGTEAFF.

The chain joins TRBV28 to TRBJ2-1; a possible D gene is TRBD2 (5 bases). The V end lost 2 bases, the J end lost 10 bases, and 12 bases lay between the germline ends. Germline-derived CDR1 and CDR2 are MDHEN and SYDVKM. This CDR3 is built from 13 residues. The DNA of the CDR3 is TGTGCCAGCAGTTTAGGTTCAGGCGGGGAGCAGTTCTTC. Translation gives CASSLGSGGEQFF.

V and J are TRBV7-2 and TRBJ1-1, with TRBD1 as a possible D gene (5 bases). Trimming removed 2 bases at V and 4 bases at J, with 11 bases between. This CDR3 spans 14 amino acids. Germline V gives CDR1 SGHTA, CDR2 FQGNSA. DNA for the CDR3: TGTGCCAGCAGCTTAAGTTTGGGGGGCACTGAAGCTTTCTTT. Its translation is CASSLSLGGTEAFF.

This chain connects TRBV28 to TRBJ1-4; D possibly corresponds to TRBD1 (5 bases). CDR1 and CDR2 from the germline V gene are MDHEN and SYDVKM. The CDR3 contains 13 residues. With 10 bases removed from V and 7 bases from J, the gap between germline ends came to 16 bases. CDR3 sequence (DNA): TGTGCCACCTCTCCGGCAGGGAGTGAAAAACTGTTTTTT. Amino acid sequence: CATSPAGSEKLFF.

DNA for the CDR3: TGTGCCGCCTGGGGACGGACAAACACTGAAGCTTTCTTT. Its protein is CAAWGRTNTEAFF. The chain joins TRBV28 to TRBJ1-1; D perhaps matches TRBD1 (5 bases). The length of the CDR3 is 13 residues. Germline V gene lookup returns CDR1 MDHEN and CDR2 SYDVKM. The ends were cut back, 11 bases at V and 2 bases at J, with 15 bases in the middle.

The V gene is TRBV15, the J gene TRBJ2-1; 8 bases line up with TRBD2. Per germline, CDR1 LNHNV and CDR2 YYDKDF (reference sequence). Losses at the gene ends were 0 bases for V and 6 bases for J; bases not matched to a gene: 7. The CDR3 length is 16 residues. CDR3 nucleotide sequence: TGTGCCACCAGCAGAGATGCTAGCGGGCTAGGCAATGAGCAGTTCTTC. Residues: CATSRDASGLGNEQFF. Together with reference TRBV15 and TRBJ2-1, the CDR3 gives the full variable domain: DAMVIQNPRYQVTQFGKPVTLSCSQTLNHNVMYWYQQKSSQAPKLLFHYYDKDFNNEADTPDNFQSRRPNTSFCFLDIRSPGLGDTAMYLCATSRDASGLGNEQFFGPGTRLTVL.

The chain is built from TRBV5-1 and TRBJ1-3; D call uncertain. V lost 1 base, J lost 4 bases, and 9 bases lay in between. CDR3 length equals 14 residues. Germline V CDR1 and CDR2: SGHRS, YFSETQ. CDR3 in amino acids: CASSLWGGGNTIYF. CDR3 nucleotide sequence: TGCGCCAGCAGCTTGTGGGGAGGCGGAAACACCATATATTTT.

CDR3 nucleotides: TGCAGCGTCCAGGGAGACTCTGGAAACACCATATATTTT. Translation gives CSVQGDSGNTIYF. The chain joins TRBV29-1 to TRBJ1-3; tentatively, D is TRBD1 (5 bases). V was shortened by 6 bases and J by 0 bases, with 9 bases between the two germline ends. The CDR3 loop spans 13 amino acids. The V gene's germline CDR1 is SQVTM and CDR2 ANQGSEA.

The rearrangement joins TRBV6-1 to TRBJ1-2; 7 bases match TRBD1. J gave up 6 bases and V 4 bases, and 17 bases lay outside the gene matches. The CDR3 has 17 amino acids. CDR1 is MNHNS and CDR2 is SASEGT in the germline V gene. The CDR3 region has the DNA TGTGCCAGCAGTGTGACAGGGTTGGAGCCGCTGAGGGATGGCTACACCTTC. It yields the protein CASSVTGLEPLRDGYTF.

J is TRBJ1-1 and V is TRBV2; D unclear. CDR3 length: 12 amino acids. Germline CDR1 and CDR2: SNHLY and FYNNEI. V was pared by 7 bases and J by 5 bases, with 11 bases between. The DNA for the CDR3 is TGTGCCAGCATCCCCGGCAGGACTGAAGCTTTCTTT. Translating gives CASIPGRTEAFF.

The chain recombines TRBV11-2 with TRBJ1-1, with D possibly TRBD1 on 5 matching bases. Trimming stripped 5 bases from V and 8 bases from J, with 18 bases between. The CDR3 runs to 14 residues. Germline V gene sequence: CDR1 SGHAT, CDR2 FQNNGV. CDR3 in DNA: TGTGCCAGCAGCAAACTGACCACAGGCGCCGAAGCTTTCTTT. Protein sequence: CASSKLTTGAEAFF.

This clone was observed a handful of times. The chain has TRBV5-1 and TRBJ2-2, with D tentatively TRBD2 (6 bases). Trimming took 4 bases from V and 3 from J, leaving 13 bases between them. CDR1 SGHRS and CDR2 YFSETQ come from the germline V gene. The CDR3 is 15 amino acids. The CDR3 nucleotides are TGCGCCAGCAGCGCCGGCCTAGCGTACACCGGGGAGCTGTTTTTT. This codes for CASSAGLAYTGELFF.